This entry lists 6 T cell receptor beta chains sequenced from one sample in a study of beta chain features in type 1 diabetes (dated by TCRdb to the late 2010s). Receptor amplification or capture employed the immunoSEQ multiplex PCR assay. The entire amount of isolated RNA was reverse transcribed using the High Capacity cDNA Reverse Transcription Kit, so the sequenced TCRB transcripts were expressed ones. This immuneACCESS table, as held by TCRdb, lists in-frame sequences with V and J called but not all clones. Of the missing ones, under half trace to an unresolved V gene in checked studies; the others have no known cause. For this sample the table gives hundreds of thousands of clones, of which approximately 15% were detected only once. The ten largest clonotypes hold less than 0.04% of the sample. The source material was naive CD4+ T cells from blood. Reading the label with the study, this specimen's cell subset or site is: true naive CD4+ T cells. The receptors were gathered from a man aged 30 to 39 in good health.

The genes are TRBV7-9 and TRBJ1-6; tentative D call: TRBD1 (6 bases). The CDR3 has 14 amino acids. V lost 2 bases, J lost 7 bases, and 9 bases lay in between. Germline lookup yields CDR1 SEHNR and CDR2 FQNEAQ (reference sequence). CDR3: CASSLSQGNSPLHF. The DNA of the CDR3 is TGTGCCAGCAGCTTAAGCCAGGGGAATTCACCCCTCCACTTT.

The chain employs TRBV30 and TRBJ2-4, with no clear D. The CDR3 runs to 14 residues. The ends were cut back, 3 bases at V and 0 bases at J, with 9 bases in the middle. CDR1 is GTSNPN and CDR2 is SVGIG in the germline V gene (reference sequence). Here the CDR3 reads CAWRARLAKNIQYF. The DNA of the CDR3 is TGTGCCTGGAGGGCCCGCTTAGCCAAAAACATTCAGTACTTC.

This clone was observed a handful of times. The chain has TRBV7-9 and TRBJ2-3; 7 bases map to TRBD2. This CDR3 region has 15 residues. Trimming at V came to 5 bases and at J to 0 bases, leaving 5 bases not matched to a gene. Germline values: CDR1 SEHNR, CDR2 FQNEAQ (reference sequence). CDR3: CASSRKLASTDTQYF. CDR3 nucleotides: TGTGCCAGCAGCCGCAAACTAGCGAGCACAGATACGCAGTATTTT.

This clone was observed a handful of times. The chain uses TRBV28 and TRBJ2-7; no definite D call. The CDR3 consists of 12 residues. Germline V gives CDR1 MDHEN, CDR2 SYDVKM. Deletions cut 4 bases from V and 6 bases from J, with 10 bases between. In nucleotides, the CDR3 is TGTGCCAGCAGTTGGAGTCGCAGCGAGCAGTACTTC. Protein sequence: CASSWSRSEQYF.

J is TRBJ1-2 and V is TRBV12-5; tentative D call: TRBD1 (6 bases). Trimming left V 7 bases short and J 3 bases short, with 18 bases between. The CDR3 is 15 amino acids. Germline values: CDR1 LGHNT, CDR2 FRNRAP. The chain's CDR3 is CASAYYREVDYGYTF. In nucleotides, the CDR3 is TGTGCTAGTGCCTATTACAGGGAAGTCGACTATGGCTACACCTTC.

This clone was found a few times. The chain has TRBV29-1 and TRBJ2-1; D may be TRBD2 (5 bases). Trimming took 6 bases from V and 0 from J, leaving 15 bases between them. Germline-derived CDR1 and CDR2 are SQVTM and ANQGSEA. The CDR3 is made up of 15 amino acids. Written as DNA, the CDR3 is TGCAGCGTGGAAAGAGGGCGGAACTCCTACAATGAGCAGTTCTTC. Translated: CSVERGRNSYNEQFF.